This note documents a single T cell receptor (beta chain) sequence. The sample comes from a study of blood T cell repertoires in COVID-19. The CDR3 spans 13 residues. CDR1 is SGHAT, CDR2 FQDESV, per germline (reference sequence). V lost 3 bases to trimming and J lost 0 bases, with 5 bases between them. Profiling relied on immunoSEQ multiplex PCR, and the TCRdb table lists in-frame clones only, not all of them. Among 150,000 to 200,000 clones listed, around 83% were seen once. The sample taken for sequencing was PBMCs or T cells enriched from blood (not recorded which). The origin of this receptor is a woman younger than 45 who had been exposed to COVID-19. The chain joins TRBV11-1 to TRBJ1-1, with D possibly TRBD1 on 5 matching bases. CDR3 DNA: TGTGCCAGCAGCTTGGACATGAACACTGAAGCTTTCTTT. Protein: CASSLDMNTEAFF.